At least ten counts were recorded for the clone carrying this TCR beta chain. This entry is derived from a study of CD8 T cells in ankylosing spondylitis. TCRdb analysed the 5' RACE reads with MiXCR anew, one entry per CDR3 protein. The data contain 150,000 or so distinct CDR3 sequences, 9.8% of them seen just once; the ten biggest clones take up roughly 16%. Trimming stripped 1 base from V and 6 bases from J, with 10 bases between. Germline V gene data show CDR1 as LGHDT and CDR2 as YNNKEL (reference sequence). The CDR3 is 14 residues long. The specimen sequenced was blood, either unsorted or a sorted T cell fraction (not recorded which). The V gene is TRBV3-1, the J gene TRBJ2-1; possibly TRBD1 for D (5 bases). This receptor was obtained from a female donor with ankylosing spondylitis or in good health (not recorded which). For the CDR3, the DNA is TGTGCCAGCAGCCAAGGCAGGGCTGTCAATGAGCAGTTCTTC. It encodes CASSQGRAVNEQFF.